Detailed here is one T cell receptor beta chain. The antigen is not known. Unstimulated Tregs (CD4+CD25+CD127-) and CD4+CD25- non-Tregs were sorted from PBMCs. The sample comes from a study of Tregs in tolerant kidney transplant recipients. Notes on the study in general: This study did not directly address biological reproducibility. Few patients were studied, so findings need validation in larger groups. Expanding Tregs on activated donor B cells appeared to best identify donor-specific TCRbeta clones.

Repertoires were generated with immunoSEQ multiplex PCR, while TCRdb's copy carries only in-frame clones and drops some. There are about 14,000 clones in the sample; more than 80% occur only once, and over 10% lies in the top ten. V lost 5 bases and J lost 7; bases outside the gene matches: 10. Germline CDR1 is SGHAT and CDR2 is FQNNGV. The CDR3 is 16 residues long. The chain recombines TRBV11-2 with TRBJ2-1; 11 bases agree with TRBD1. The sample taken for sequencing was CD8+ T cells from blood. The clonotype originates from a human donor in good health. The CDR3 DNA follows: TGTGCCAGCAGCATAACGCCCGGGGACAGGGGGAATGAGCAGTTCTTC. It translates to CASSITPGDRGNEQFF.